This T cell receptor (beta chain) was sequenced during a study of post-analysis software for immune sequencing data. Study conclusions and caveats: Diversity measured as normalized Chao1 was significantly lower in multiple sclerosis patients than in controls.

This clonotype occurred a few times. The antigen is unknown. Unique molecular identifiers tagged the TCR beta cDNA libraries. Some 500,000 cDNA molecules were obtained per 1 to 10 million input T cells. One entry per CDR3 protein, called by TCRdb with MiXCR from the PCR reads. Here the sample spans 400,000 to 500,000 distinct CDR3 sequences, approximately 42% being singletons. The receptor was isolated from a girl aged 2 to 10 with multiple sclerosis. Sequencing was done on a sample of blood.

The CDR3 sequence is CASSYWAPGLAGVRYEQYF. The CDR3 nucleotides are TGTGCCAGCAGTTACTGGGCCCCGGGACTAGCGGGAGTACGGTACGAGCAGTACTTC. The chain carries TRBV6-2 or TRBV6-3 and TRBJ2-7, with 14 bases aligning to TRBD2. Germline V CDR1 and CDR2: MNHEY, SVGEGT. J gave up 4 bases and V 1 base, and 12 bases lay outside the gene matches. CDR3 size: 19 residues.